The 20 T cell receptor beta chains below come from one sample, sequenced in a study of shared clonotypes between healthy human individuals. TCRdb's copy holds only in-frame clones and misses some; the assay was immunoSEQ multiplex PCR. Of millions of clones listed, around nine tenths are singletons. Specimen: naive CD4+ T cells sorted from blood. Subset of the sample: CD45RA+ positively selected. All receptors come from a young man in good health.

The chain links TRBV18 to TRBJ2-1; 10 bases match TRBD2. The trim removed 5 bases at V and 15 bases at J, leaving 13 bases unmatched. CDR1 is KGHSH and CDR2 is LQKENI in the germline V gene. The CDR3 contains 14 residues. CDR3: CASSATSSGGRRFF. As DNA, the CDR3 is TGTGCCAGCTCAGCGACTTCTAGCGGGGGTCGTCGGTTCTTC.

The CDR3 DNA sequence: TGTGCCAGCAGCTTGAACAGGGGCGGTGAAAAACTGTTTTTT. It encodes CASSLNRGGEKLFF. The V call is TRBV11-2, the J call TRBJ1-4, with 7 bases matching TRBD1. The CDR3 has 14 amino acids. V shed 3 bases and J 7 bases; nucleotides not matched to a gene: 5. The germline CDR1 and CDR2 sequences are SGHAT and FQNNGV.

The table lists this clone with a few counts. The rearrangement links TRBV3-2 to TRBJ1-4. TRBV3-2 constitutes a pseudogene. The CDR3 covers 9 residues. CDR3: CKPNEKLFF. DNA for the CDR3: TGTAAACCAAATGAAAAACTGTTTTTT.

This sequence joins TRBV18 and TRBJ1-1, with no clear D. The germline V gene has CDR1 KGHSH and CDR2 LQKENI. V lost 2 bases and J lost 3, with 13 bases in between. The CDR3 is 15 amino acids. The CDR3 loop is CASSPSGVFDTEAFF. The CDR3 region has the DNA TGTGCCAGCTCACCAAGCGGGGTTTTCGACACTGAAGCTTTCTTT.

The chain combines TRBV7-9 with TRBJ2-3; tentative D call: TRBD2 (6 bases). CDR1 and CDR2 from the germline V gene are SEHNR and FQNEAQ (reference sequence). CDR3 length: 15 residues. V was pared by 5 bases and J by 0 bases, with 12 bases between. DNA for the CDR3: TGTGCCAGCAGCCATGGGACTTCTAGCACAGATACGCAGTATTTT. Its protein is CASSHGTSSTDTQYF.

This clone appeared a few times. The genes are TRBV19 and TRBJ1-2; possibly TRBD1 for D (5 bases). Germline V CDR1 and CDR2: LNHDA, SQIVND (reference sequence). There are 15 residues in the CDR3. The V end was cut by 3 bases, the J end by 8 bases, with 19 bases between. The CDR3 DNA follows: TGTGCCAGTAGTATCTCCGGGACTCATCTTAGGGGCTACACCTTC. Translation gives CASSISGTHLRGYTF.

A remark on this clone: Distinct nucleotide sequences in the sample also encode this CDR3. The V and J genes are TRBV28 and TRBJ2-7, with 7 bases aligning to TRBD1. V was clipped by 6 bases and J by 2 bases; unmatched bases: 4. This CDR3 contains 13 residues. Germline values: CDR1 MDHEN, CDR2 SYDVKM. The CDR3 loop reads CASSLTGPYEQYF. CDR3 sequence (DNA): TGTGCCAGCAGCCTGACAGGGCCCTACGAGCAGTACTTC. Variable domain in full (rest from reference TRBV28 and TRBJ2-7): DVKVTQSSRYLVKRTGEKVFLECVQDMDHENMFWYRQDPGLGLRLIYFSYDVKMKEKGDIPEGYSVSREKKERFSLILESASTNQTSMYLCASSLTGPYEQYFGPGTRLTVT.

This clone was observed once. The chain is built from TRBV28 and TRBJ2-6; the D is unclear. CDR1 MDHEN and CDR2 SYDVKM come from the germline V gene. CDR3 length equals 15 residues. V was clipped by 5 bases and J by 5 bases, with 13 bases between them. This CDR3 is CASSLQAVRANVLTF. In DNA, the CDR3 is TGTGCCAGCAGTCTTCAGGCTGTAAGGGCCAACGTCCTGACTTTC.

In this sample, this clone turned up once. The rearrangement uses TRBV30 and TRBJ1-3; D gene uncertain. V was cut by 0 bases and J by 0 bases, with 15 bases left in between. The CDR3 runs 17 residues. Germline-derived CDR1 and CDR2 are GTSNPN and SVGIG (reference sequence). The CDR3 nucleotides are TGTGCCTGGAGTGTCAGTCGGACTGCCGCCTCTGGAAACACCATATATTTT. This encodes CAWSVSRTAASGNTIYF.

The chain combines TRBV28 with TRBJ1-6; D unclear. Germline V gene sequence: CDR1 MDHEN, CDR2 SYDVKM. The CDR3 loop spans 14 amino acids. Deletions cut 6 bases from V and 7 bases from J, with 13 bases between. The chain's CDR3 is CASRVRANNSPLHF. The CDR3 bases are TGTGCCAGCAGGGTCCGGGCCAACAATTCACCCCTCCACTTT.

The chain carries TRBV5-1 and TRBJ2-1, with 9 bases lining up with TRBD2. CDR1 is SGHRS, CDR2 YFSETQ, per germline. This CDR3 is built from 19 residues. The J segment lost 0 bases and the V segment lost 4 bases, leaving 14 bases of the junction unmatched. The CDR3, as DNA: TGCGCCAGCAGCCCCGGGGTAGCGGGGGCAACGAGCTCCTACAATGAGCAGTTCTTC. It encodes CASSPGVAGATSSYNEQFF.

The chain employs TRBV6-5 and TRBJ1-4, with D maybe TRBD1 (5 bases). The CDR3 sequence is 15 residues long. V dropped 8 bases and J dropped 2 bases, with 15 bases sitting between them. The germline gives CDR1 MNHEY, CDR2 SVGAGI. The CDR3 DNA reads as TGTGCCAGCGGAGGGAGGGGCGCGACTAATGAAAAACTGTTTTTT. Encoded protein: CASGGRGATNEKLFF.

The chain carries TRBV19 and TRBJ2-3; D tentatively fits TRBD1 or TRBD2 (5 bases each). V was trimmed by 6 bases and J by 3 bases, leaving 10 bases between them. In germline, CDR1 is LNHDA, CDR2 SQIVND (reference sequence). There are 13 residues in the CDR3. CDR3 loop: CASRGDRTDTQYF. The CDR3 DNA is TGTGCCAGTAGGGGGGACCGGACAGATACGCAGTATTTT.

The J gene is TRBJ2-3, the V gene TRBV5-4; 7 nucleotides line up with TRBD1. This CDR3 region has 16 residues. V was clipped by 0 bases and J by 2 bases; unmatched bases: 6. Germline CDR1 and CDR2: SGHNT and YYREEE (reference sequence). In DNA, the CDR3 is TGTGCCAGCAGCTTGGTCCCCACAGGGGCCACAGATACGCAGTATTTT. This encodes CASSLVPTGATDTQYF.

The rearrangement joins TRBV28 to TRBJ1-5, with D possibly TRBD1 on 5 matching bases. V was cut by 4 bases and J by 11 bases, with 12 bases left in between. Germline CDR1 reads MDHEN; CDR2 reads SYDVKM. The length of the CDR3 is 12 residues. Written as DNA, the CDR3 is TGTGCCAGCAGTTCCATTATCAGGGCCCAGCATTTT. Amino acids: CASSSIIRAQHF. The whole variable domain, remainder taken from reference TRBV28 and TRBJ1-5, is DVKVTQSSRYLVKRTGEKVFLECVQDMDHENMFWYRQDPGLGLRLIYFSYDVKMKEKGDIPEGYSVSREKKERFSLILESASTNQTSMYLCASSSIIRAQHFGDGTRLSIL.

The rearrangement uses TRBV7-2 and TRBJ1-1, with TRBD1 matching 9 bases. This CDR3 spans 17 amino acids. The J segment lost 0 bases and the V segment lost 5 bases, leaving 10 bases of the junction unmatched. Looked up from germline, CDR1 is SGHTA and CDR2 is FQGNSA. The CDR3 protein is CASSPGTGMIMNTEAFF. The CDR3 nucleotides read TGTGCCAGCAGCCCCGGGACAGGGATGATCATGAACACTGAAGCTTTCTTT.

The chain combines TRBV7-2 with TRBJ2-3; D call uncertain. V was trimmed by 5 bases and J by 11 bases, leaving 17 bases between them. The CDR3 length is 13 residues. In germline, CDR1 is SGHTA, CDR2 FQGNSA. CDR3 loop: CASSNPPSAEQYF. CDR3 DNA: TGTGCCAGCAGCAATCCGCCGAGCGCGGAGCAGTATTTT. Filled out from reference TRBV7-2 and TRBJ2-3, the complete variable domain reads GAGVSQSPSNKVTEKGKDVELRCDPISGHTALYWYRQSLGQGLEFLIYFQGNSAPDKSGLPSDRFSAERTGGSVSTLTIQRTQQEDSAVYLCASSNPPSAEQYFGPGTRLTVL.

Only one count was recorded for this clone. The gene calls are TRBV5-1 and TRBJ2-1; D possibly uses TRBD1 or TRBD2 (5 bases each). CDR3 length: 15 amino acids. V was cut by 2 bases and J by 2 bases, with 11 bases left in between. The germline gives CDR1 SGHRS, CDR2 YFSETQ. CDR3 protein: CASSFTGATYNEQFF. The CDR3 DNA sequence: TGCGCCAGCAGCTTCACCGGGGCGACCTACAATGAGCAGTTCTTC. Using reference TRBV5-1 and TRBJ2-1 for the parts outside the CDR3, the full variable domain is KAGVTQTPRYLIKTRGQQVTLSCSPISGHRSVSWYQQTPGQGLQFLFEYFSETQRNKGNFPGRFSGRQFSNSRSEMNVSTLELGDSALYLCASSFTGATYNEQFFGPGTRLTVL.

The rearrangement uses TRBV11-2 and TRBJ1-2; D is undetermined. The germline CDR1 and CDR2 sequences are SGHAT and FQNNGV. V shed 3 bases and J shed 5 bases, with 10 bases lying between them. This CDR3 contains 13 residues. CDR3 DNA sequence: TGTGCCAGCAGCTTCGGGGAAACTTATGGCTACACCTTC. This translates into CASSFGETYGYTF.

V is TRBV5-6 and J is TRBJ1-5, with D perhaps matching TRBD1 (5 bases). From germline, CDR1 is SGHDT and CDR2 YYEEEE. The CDR3 extends over 16 amino acids. Trimming left V 4 bases short and J 2 bases short, with 16 bases between. CDR3 bases: TGTGCCAGCAGCCCTGATAAGGGACGGGGCAATCAGCCCCAGCATTTT. As protein: CASSPDKGRGNQPQHF.